This T cell receptor beta chain was sequenced in a study of Tregs in tolerant kidney transplant recipients. General study findings and limits: The small number of patients limits these findings pending further validation. Biological reproducibility was not directly addressed in this study.

Of note for this clone: What it binds is not known.

Per the germline V gene, CDR1 is LNHDA and CDR2 is SQIVND (reference sequence). The CDR3 covers 14 residues. Trimming cost V 6 bases and J 2 bases; bases outside gene matches: 5. The method was immunoSEQ multiplex PCR; TCRdb's version includes in-frame clones alone and lacks a portion of them. This table has 46,000 or so clones, under 95% appearing once. Thawed PBMCs were FACS-sorted into unstimulated CD4+CD25+CD127- regulatory T cells, CD4+CD25- non-regulatory cells, CD4 and CD8 cells. Regulatory T cells were sorted from thawed PBMCs rested overnight at 37°C with 200 IU/ml IL-2. The sample comprised Tregs from blood. V gene TRBV19 combines with J gene TRBJ2-7; 9 bases line up with TRBD1. The source of this sequence is a human donor in good health. CDR3 in amino acids: CASSTGQGPYEQYF. The CDR3 region has the DNA TGTGCCAGTAGCACGGGACAGGGTCCCTACGAGCAGTACTTC.